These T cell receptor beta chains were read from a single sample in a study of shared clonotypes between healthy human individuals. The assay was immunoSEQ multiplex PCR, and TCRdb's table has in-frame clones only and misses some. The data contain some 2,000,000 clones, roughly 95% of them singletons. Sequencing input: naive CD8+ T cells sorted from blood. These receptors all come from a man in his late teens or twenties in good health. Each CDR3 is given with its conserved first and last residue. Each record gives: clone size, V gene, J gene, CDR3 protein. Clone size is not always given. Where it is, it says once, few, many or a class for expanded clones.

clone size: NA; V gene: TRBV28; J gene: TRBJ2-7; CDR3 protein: CASSLRNYEQYF
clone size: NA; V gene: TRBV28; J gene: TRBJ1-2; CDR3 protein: CASGEGAAEHGYTF
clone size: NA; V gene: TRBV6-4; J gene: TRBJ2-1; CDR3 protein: CASSEGSSGPYNEQFF
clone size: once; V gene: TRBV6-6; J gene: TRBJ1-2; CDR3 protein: CASSYLLGGADYGYTF
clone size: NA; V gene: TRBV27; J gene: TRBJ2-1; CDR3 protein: CASSLRLAYNEQFF
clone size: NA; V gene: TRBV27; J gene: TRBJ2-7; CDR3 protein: CASSPGALPYEQYF
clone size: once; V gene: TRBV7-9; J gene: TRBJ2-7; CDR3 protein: CASSRQGTYEQYF
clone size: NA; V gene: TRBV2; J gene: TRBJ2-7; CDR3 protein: CASSEGRDFSYEQYF
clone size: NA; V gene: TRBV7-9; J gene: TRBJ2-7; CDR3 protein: CASSSGQGHSYEQYF
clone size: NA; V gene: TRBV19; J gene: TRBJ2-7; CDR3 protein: CASSPGLFYEQYF
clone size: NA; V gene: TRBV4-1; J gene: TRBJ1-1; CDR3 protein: CASSQNNRVGTEAFF
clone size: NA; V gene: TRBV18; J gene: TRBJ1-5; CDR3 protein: CASSYQKGPQHF
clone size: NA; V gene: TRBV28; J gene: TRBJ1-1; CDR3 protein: CASSLSGWTEAFF
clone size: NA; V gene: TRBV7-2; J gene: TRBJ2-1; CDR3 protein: CASSPGPPAGAYNEQFF
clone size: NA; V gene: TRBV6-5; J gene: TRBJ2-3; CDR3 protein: CATQQGVWGTDTQYF
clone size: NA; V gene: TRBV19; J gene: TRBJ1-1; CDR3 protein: CASSMEAQGNTEAFF
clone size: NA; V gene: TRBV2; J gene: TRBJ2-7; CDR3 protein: CASKPGQGAPEQYF
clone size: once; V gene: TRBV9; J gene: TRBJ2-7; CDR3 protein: CASSISGTSYEQYF
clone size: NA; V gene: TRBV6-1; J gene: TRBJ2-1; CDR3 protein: CASSVIPRDRPNNEQFF
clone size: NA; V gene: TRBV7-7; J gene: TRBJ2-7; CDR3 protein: CASSLGQGLYEQYF
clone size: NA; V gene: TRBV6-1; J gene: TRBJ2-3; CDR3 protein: CASSEAGLGDLSTDTQYF
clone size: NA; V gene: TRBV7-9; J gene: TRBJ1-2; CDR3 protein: CASSLAFPEDYGYTF
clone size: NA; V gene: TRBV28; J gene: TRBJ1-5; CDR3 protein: CASSSLTYSNQPQHF
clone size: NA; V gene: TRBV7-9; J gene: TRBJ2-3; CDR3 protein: CASSSTTAPGWKDTQYF
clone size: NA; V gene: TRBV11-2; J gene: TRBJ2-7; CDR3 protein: CASSSGVAYEQYF
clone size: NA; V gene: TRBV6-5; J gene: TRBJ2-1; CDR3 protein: CASSYSSAVPYNEQFF
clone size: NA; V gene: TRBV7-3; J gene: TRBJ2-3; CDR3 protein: CASSLGQVRTDTQYF
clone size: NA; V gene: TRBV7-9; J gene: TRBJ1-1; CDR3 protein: CASSPPDRGWTEAFF
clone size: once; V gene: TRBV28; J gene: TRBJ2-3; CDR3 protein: CASSLGTGVADTQYF
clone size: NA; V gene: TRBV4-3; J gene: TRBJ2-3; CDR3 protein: CASSQDGGSGDTQYF
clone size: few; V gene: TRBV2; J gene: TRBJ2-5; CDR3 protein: CASSDWETQYF
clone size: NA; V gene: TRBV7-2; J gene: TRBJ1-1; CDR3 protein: CASSLTGNTEAFF
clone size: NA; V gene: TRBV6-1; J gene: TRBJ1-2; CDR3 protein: CASTARPGQPYGYTF
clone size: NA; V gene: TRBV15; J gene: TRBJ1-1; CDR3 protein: CATSRDPGVNTEAFF
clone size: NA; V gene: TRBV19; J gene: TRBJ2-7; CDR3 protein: CASSKGVGAAGEQYF
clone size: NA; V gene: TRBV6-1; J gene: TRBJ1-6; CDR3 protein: CASSDTSVWGSYNSPLHF
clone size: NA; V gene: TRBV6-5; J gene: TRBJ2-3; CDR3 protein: CASSYFPTVTTDTQYF
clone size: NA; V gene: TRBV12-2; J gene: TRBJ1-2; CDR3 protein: CASRPGKGYGYTF
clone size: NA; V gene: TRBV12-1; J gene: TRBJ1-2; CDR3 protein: CASSFPLFEHGYTF
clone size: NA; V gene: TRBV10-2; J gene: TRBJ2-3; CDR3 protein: CASSGGTAGGITDTQYF
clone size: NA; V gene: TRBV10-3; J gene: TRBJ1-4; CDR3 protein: CAIGQVNEKLFF
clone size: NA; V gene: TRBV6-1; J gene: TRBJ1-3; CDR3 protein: CASWKGNTIYF
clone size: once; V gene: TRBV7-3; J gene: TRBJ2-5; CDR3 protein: CASSLELAGVETQYF
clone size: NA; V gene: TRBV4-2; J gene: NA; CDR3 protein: CASSQGLQGSHEQYF
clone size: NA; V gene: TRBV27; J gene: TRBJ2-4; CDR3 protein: CASSGGVDIQYF
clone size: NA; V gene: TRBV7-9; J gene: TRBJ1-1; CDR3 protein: CASSLLRGENMNTEAFF
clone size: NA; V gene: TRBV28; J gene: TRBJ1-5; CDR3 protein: CASSLTGANQPQHF
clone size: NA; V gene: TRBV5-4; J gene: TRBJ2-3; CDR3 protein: CASSLRSSTDTQYF
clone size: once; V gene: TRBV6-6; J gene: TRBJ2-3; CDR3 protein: CASGLAGMADTQYF
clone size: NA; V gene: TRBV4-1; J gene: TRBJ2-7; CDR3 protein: CASSLLHGSFSYEQYF
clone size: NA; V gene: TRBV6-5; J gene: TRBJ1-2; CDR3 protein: CASSYSTGNYGYTF
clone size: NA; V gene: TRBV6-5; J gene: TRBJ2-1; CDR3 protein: CASSYFASGPPREQFF